This TCR beta chain emerged from a study of T-cell memory formation after mild COVID-19. Across the whole study: Largely, the TCR clusters proved donor specific.

UMIs and sample barcodes were carried by the TCR alpha and TCR beta cDNA libraries that 5'RACE produced using constant-segment primers. MiXCR was run by TCRdb on the 5' RACE reads, yielding one entry per CDR3 protein. The sample records hundreds of thousands of distinct CDR3 sequences, roughly 16% being singletons. Trimming at V came to 5 bases and at J to 6 bases, leaving 9 bases not matched to a gene. CDR3 size: 15 residues. Findings of the study overall: Contracting clones localized mainly to CM and EM when CD4+ and mainly to EMRA when CD8+. The pre-infection memory compartment contained some responding clones, suggesting cross-reactive memory joined.

As to this clonotype: The target antigen is unknown.

The sample comprised PBMCs or a T cell subset sorted from them (not recorded which). The chain uses TRBV12-3 or TRBV12-4 and TRBJ2-1; 8 nucleotides align to TRBD1. This TCR was sampled from a man between 18 and 29 years old who had mild COVID-19 (a few samples of this study predate the infection). Cell type and time point are not known. CDR3: CASSLTGTGSNEQFF. CDR3 nucleotide sequence: TGTGCCAGCAGTCTCACCGGGACAGGCTCCAATGAGCAGTTCTTC.